Included here is one T cell receptor (beta chain) sequence, with context. In the PCR, 60 Vbeta and 13 Jbeta primers were used. This table comes from immunoSEQ multiplex PCR, and its TCRdb copy is limited to in-frame clones, with some not included. The sample has some 120,000 clones, 77% seen once. The CDR3 totals 11 residues. CDR1 and CDR2 (germline): SGHRS, YFSETQ. V lost 3 bases and J 10 bases, leaving 10 bases between the germline ends. The data were taken from a study of cytomegalovirus exposure and HLA in healthy donors. Sequencing used PBMCs. The rearrangement uses TRBV5-1 and TRBJ1-1; D uncertain. This TCR came from a human donor in good health. In nucleotides, the CDR3 is TGCGCCAGCAGCTCCGGGAATGTAGCTTTCTTT. Translated, it gives CASSSGNVAFF.